This paragraph covers one T cell receptor beta chain sequence. These data originate in a study of blood T cell repertoires in COVID-19. Study-wide background: Material from acute and convalescent COVID-19 was sourced from the United States, Italy and Spain. From T cells, B-cell-depleted T cells, or PBMCs came the material, which was cDNA or gDNA.

Trimming took off 0 bases at V and 1 base at J, with 4 bases between the two ends. This CDR3 contains 13 residues. The germline gives CDR1 SGDLS, CDR2 YYNGEE. Here immunoSEQ multiplex PCR was the method, and the copy in TCRdb shows in-frame clones only, minus some. Counted here are 140,000 to 150,000 clones, about 84% occurring once; the ten biggest clones make up about 5%. The sequenced sample was peripheral blood. V gene TRBV9 combines with J gene TRBJ1-1; D is unclear. The TCR comes from a woman aged 45-65 years with acute or convalescent COVID-19. DNA of the CDR3: TGTGCCAGCAGCGTAGGGAGGAACACTGAAGCTTTCTTT. Its protein is CASSVGRNTEAFF. The variable domain in full, with the rest retrieved from reference TRBV9 and TRBJ1-1, is DSGVTQTPKHLITATGQRVTLRCSPRSGDLSVYWYQQSLDQGLQFLIQYYNGEERAKGNILERFSAQQFPDLHSELNLSSLELGDSALYFCASSVGRNTEAFFGQGTRLTVV.